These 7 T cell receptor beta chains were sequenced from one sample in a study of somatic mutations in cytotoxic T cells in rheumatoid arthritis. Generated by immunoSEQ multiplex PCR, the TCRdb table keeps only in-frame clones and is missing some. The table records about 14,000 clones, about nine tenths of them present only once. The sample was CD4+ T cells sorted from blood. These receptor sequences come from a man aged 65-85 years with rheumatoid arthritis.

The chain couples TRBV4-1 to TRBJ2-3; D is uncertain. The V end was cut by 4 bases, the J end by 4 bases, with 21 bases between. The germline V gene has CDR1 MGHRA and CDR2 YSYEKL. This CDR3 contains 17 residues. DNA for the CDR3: TGCGCCAGCAGCCGAGATGCAGGTAACCGCTCCCCAGATACGCAGTATTTT. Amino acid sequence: CASSRDAGNRSPDTQYF.

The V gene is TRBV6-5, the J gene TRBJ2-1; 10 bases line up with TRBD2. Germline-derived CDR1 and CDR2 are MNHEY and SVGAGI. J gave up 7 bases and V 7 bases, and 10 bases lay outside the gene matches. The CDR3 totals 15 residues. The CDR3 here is CASMPVLAGENEQFF. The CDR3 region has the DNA TGTGCCAGCATGCCCGTCCTAGCGGGAGAAAATGAGCAGTTCTTC.

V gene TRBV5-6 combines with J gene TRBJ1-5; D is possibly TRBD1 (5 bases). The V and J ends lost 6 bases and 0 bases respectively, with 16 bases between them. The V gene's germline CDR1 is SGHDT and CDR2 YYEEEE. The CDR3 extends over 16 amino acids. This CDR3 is CASTRWGTYSNQPQHF. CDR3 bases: TGTGCCAGCACCCGTTGGGGGACTTATAGCAATCAGCCCCAGCATTTT.

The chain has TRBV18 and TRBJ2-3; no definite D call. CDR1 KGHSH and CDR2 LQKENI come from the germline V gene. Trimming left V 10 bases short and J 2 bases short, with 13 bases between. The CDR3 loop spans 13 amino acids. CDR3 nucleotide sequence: TGTGCCACCAGCGAGAGTGCCACAGATACGCAGTATTTT. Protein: CATSESATDTQYF.

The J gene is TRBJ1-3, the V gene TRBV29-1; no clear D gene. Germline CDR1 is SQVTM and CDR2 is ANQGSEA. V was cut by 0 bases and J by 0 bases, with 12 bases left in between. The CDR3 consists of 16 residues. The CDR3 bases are TGCAGCGTTGAAGATCTAAGCTTCGACTCTGGAAACACCATATATTTT. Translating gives CSVEDLSFDSGNTIYF.

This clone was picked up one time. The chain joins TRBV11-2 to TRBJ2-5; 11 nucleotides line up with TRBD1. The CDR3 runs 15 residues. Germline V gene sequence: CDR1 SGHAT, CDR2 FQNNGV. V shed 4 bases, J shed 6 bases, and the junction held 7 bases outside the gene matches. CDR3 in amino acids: CASSSGTGGIKTQYF. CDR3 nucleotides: TGTGCCAGCAGCTCCGGGACAGGGGGTATTAAGACCCAGTACTTC. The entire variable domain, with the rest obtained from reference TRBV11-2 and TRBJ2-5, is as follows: EAGVAQSPRYKIIEKRQSVAFWCNPISGHATLYWYQQILGQGPKLLIQFQNNGVVDDSQLPKDRFSAERLKGVDSTLKIQPAKLEDSAVYLCASSSGTGGIKTQYFGPGTRLLVL.

CDR3 DNA: TGTGCCAGCAGCATGGGACAGGGCATTAATGAAAAACTGTTTTTT. It translates to CASSMGQGINEKLFF. This chain joins TRBV11-2 and TRBJ1-4; TRBD1 aligns across 9 bases. CDR1 SGHAT and CDR2 FQNNGV come from the germline V gene. The CDR3 is made up of 15 amino acids. V trimming: 5 bases; J trimming: 4 bases; junction bases outside the gene matches: 5.